Presented here are 23 T cell receptor beta chains from one specimen sequenced in a study of identical twins. One entry per CDR3 protein, called by TCRdb with MiXCR from the 5' RACE reads. The sample contains under 800,000 distinct CDR3 sequences, approximately 22% of which appear only once. The same sample was also used in a study of T cells expressing NK-cell markers.

The sequencing sample was made of PBMCs. The source is a woman aged 18-29 years in good health.

This clonotype has just a few counts. This chain connects TRBV27 to TRBJ2-3; 10 bases align to TRBD1. The CDR3 extends over 16 amino acids. Germline CDR1 MNHEY, CDR2 SMNVEV (reference sequence). J gave up 3 bases and V 3 bases, and 6 bases lay outside the gene matches. The CDR3 nucleotides read TGTGCCAGCAGTTTCCGTAGACAGGGGGCAACAGATACGCAGTATTTT. Protein sequence: CASSFRRQGATDTQYF.

This sequence joins TRBV18 and TRBJ2-7; the D is unclear. Germline lookup yields CDR1 KGHSH and CDR2 LQKENI. The CDR3 is made up of 13 amino acids. Trimming stripped 3 bases from V and 10 bases from J, with 16 bases between. The CDR3 DNA reads as TGTGCCAGCTCACCCCACTCCTGGGGTGAACAGTACTTC. Encoded protein: CASSPHSWGEQYF.

The chain recombines TRBV20-1 with TRBJ2-3; 7 bases fit TRBD2. The trim removed 3 bases at V and 4 bases at J, leaving 13 bases unmatched. The CDR3 length is 16 residues. From germline, CDR1 is DFQATT and CDR2 SNEGSKA (reference sequence). DNA of the CDR3: TGCAGTGCTAGGGCCGCTGGGGCGGGAGACCCAGATACGCAGTATTTT. Translation: CSARAAGAGDPDTQYF.

This sequence joins TRBV20-1 and TRBJ2-2, with D possibly being TRBD2 (7 bases). This CDR3 has 16 amino acids. With 3 bases removed from V and 1 base from J, the gap between germline ends came to 15 bases. From germline, CDR1 is DFQATT and CDR2 SNEGSKA (reference sequence). The CDR3 spells CSARVRGPQNTGELFF. CDR3 DNA sequence: TGCAGTGCTAGGGTGCGGGGGCCCCAGAACACCGGGGAGCTGTTTTTT.

This clonotype was seen many times. The germline gene is not matched at one end of the junction; a read error may be the cause. The rearrangement joins TRBV18 to TRBJ1-1; D uncertain. In germline, CDR1 is KGHSH, CDR2 LQKENI. There are 13 residues in the CDR3. This CDR3 is CASSPPMNTEAFF. The CDR3 DNA reads TGCGCCAGCAGCCCCCCCATGAACACTGAAGCTTTCTTT.

There are a few counts of this clonotype. The chain has TRBV20-1 and TRBJ2-1; 12 bases line up with TRBD2. CDR1 is DFQATT and CDR2 is SNEGSKA in the germline V gene (reference sequence). V trimming: 7 bases; J trimming: 0 bases; junction bases outside the gene matches: 7. CDR3 length: 16 amino acids. CDR3 sequence: CSVGLAGPSSYNEQFF. As DNA, the CDR3 is TGCAGTGTTGGACTAGCGGGGCCTTCCTCCTACAATGAGCAGTTCTTC.

V gene TRBV4-2 combines with J gene TRBJ2-2; 9 bases agree with TRBD2. Germline-derived CDR1 and CDR2 are LGHNA and YNFKEQ. V lost 1 base, J lost 3 bases, and 15 bases stayed unmatched. CDR3 length: 20 amino acids. The CDR3, as DNA: TGTGCCAGCAGCCAAGTCTTGATAATGGCGGGGGGGATCGACACCGGGGAGCTGTTTTTT. It encodes CASSQVLIMAGGIDTGELFF.

This rearrangement joins TRBV10-3 to TRBJ1-1; D perhaps matches TRBD1 (5 bases). The V gene lost 4 bases and the J gene lost 8 bases, with 11 bases spanning the gap. From germline, CDR1 is ENHRY and CDR2 SYGVKD. The CDR3 has 12 amino acids. DNA of the CDR3: TGTGCCATCAGTGTTGCGGGGGAAGAAGCTTTCTTT. It is translated as CAISVAGEEAFF.

The chain joins TRBV5-6 to TRBJ2-2; 8 nucleotides match TRBD1. The V gene's germline CDR1 is SGHDT and CDR2 YYEEEE. The CDR3 sequence is 16 residues long. Trimming removed 4 bases from V and 4 bases from J; junction bases left unmatched: 9. The CDR3 sequence: CASSAWTGTFTGELFF. In DNA, the CDR3 is TGTGCCAGCAGCGCATGGACAGGGACATTCACCGGGGAGCTGTTTTTT.

V usage is TRBV5-5 and J usage is TRBJ2-1; unclear D gene. The CDR3 runs 13 residues. Trimming took 1 base from V and 15 from J, leaving 17 bases between them. Germline loops: CDR1 SGHKS, CDR2 YYEKEE (reference sequence). The CDR3 region is CASSLWSTGYPFF. CDR3 sequence (DNA): TGTGCCAGCAGCTTGTGGTCCACCGGCTATCCGTTCTTC.

This clonotype showed up just once. The chain combines TRBV4-3 with TRBJ2-3, with 8 bases lining up with TRBD2. Germline V gene lookup returns CDR1 LGHNA and CDR2 YSLEER. The CDR3 length is 15 residues. V trimming: 1 base; J trimming: 3 bases; junction bases outside the gene matches: 3. The CDR3 here is CASSQVASGTDTQYF. The CDR3, as DNA: TGCGCCAGCAGCCAAGTGGCTAGCGGGACAGATACGCAGTATTTT.

This rearrangement joins TRBV12-3 or TRBV12-4 to TRBJ1-1; D unclear. The CDR3 covers 14 residues. V was trimmed by 5 bases and J by 0 bases, leaving 10 bases between them. CDR3 DNA: TGTGCCAGCAGTCGCAGTCAGTTGAACACTGAAGCTTTCTTT. Translation: CASSRSQLNTEAFF.

The CDR3 nucleotides are TGTGCCAGCAGACCTACCGGGACAGGGCGAAATGAGCAGTTCTTC. It yields the protein CASRPTGTGRNEQFF. The chain has TRBV7-2 and TRBJ2-1; 9 nucleotides match TRBD1. Trimming cost V 6 bases and J 7 bases; bases outside gene matches: 10. The length of the CDR3 is 15 residues. Germline CDR1 and CDR2: SGHTA and FQGNSA.

The V call is TRBV4-1, the J call TRBJ2-1; the match to TRBD2 covers 12 bases. This CDR3 is built from 17 residues. Germline CDR1 is MGHRA and CDR2 is YSYEKL. J was trimmed by 5 bases and V by 3 bases; bases with no gene match: 8. The CDR3 is CASSHSITSGGNNEQFF. Here the CDR3 DNA reads TGCGCCAGCAGCCATTCAATAACTAGCGGGGGGAACAATGAGCAGTTCTTC.

This sequence joins TRBV5-1 and TRBJ2-7, with 10 positions matching TRBD1. Germline V CDR1 and CDR2: SGHRS, YFSETQ. Trimming removed 6 bases from V and 1 base from J; junction bases left unmatched: 10. This CDR3 region has 16 residues. The CDR3 DNA reads TGCGCCAGCACACTCTGGGGACAGGGGAGGTCCTACGAGCAGTACTTC. It codes for CASTLWGQGRSYEQYF.

The chain has TRBV12-3 or TRBV12-4 and TRBJ2-1; 13 nucleotides agree with TRBD2. The CDR3 runs 14 residues. J was trimmed by 11 bases and V by 4 bases; bases with no gene match: 5. The CDR3 is CASSSPGTSGKQFF. CDR3 nucleotide sequence: TGTGCCAGCAGTTCACCCGGGACTAGCGGGAAGCAGTTCTTC.

This clonotype was picked up one time. This rearrangement joins TRBV10-1 to TRBJ2-5; possible D gene TRBD2, 5 bases. The CDR3 runs 14 residues. Germline assignment: CDR1 WNHNN and CDR2 SYGVQD (reference sequence). Trimming cost V 3 bases and J 4 bases, with 12 bases left between them. This chain's CDR3 is CASSDRGLGETQYF. The CDR3 DNA reads TGCGCCAGCAGTGATCGGGGTTTAGGAGAGACCCAGTACTTC.

V gene TRBV5-1 combines with J gene TRBJ2-1, with 10 bases that match TRBD2. After removal of 5 bases from V and 8 bases from J, the junction contained 7 bases not matched to a gene. Germline V gives CDR1 SGHRS, CDR2 YFSETQ. This CDR3 spans 14 amino acids. The CDR3 reads CASRGAGGPYEQFF. As DNA, the CDR3 is TGCGCCAGCAGGGGAGCGGGGGGGCCTTATGAGCAGTTCTTC.

This clonotype has more than one count but fewer than ten. The rearrangement uses TRBV4-3 and TRBJ2-1, with 9 bases aligning to TRBD2. CDR1 is LGHNA, CDR2 YSLEER, per germline. This CDR3 has 16 amino acids. Unmatched junction bases numbered 7, after V lost 3 bases and J lost 4 bases. The CDR3 is CASSHGLAGLYNEQFF. The CDR3 DNA reads as TGCGCCAGCAGCCATGGGCTAGCGGGACTATACAATGAGCAGTTCTTC.

This clonotype was counted between two and nine times. The rearrangement uses TRBV6-5 and TRBJ2-1; D is tentatively TRBD1 or TRBD2 (5 bases each). Per germline, CDR1 MNHEY and CDR2 SVGAGI. Trimming left V 0 bases short and J 8 bases short, with 14 bases between. The CDR3 is 15 amino acids. Here the CDR3 reads CASSYSTGGFHEQFF. As DNA, the CDR3 is TGTGCCAGCAGTTACTCGACTGGGGGATTCCATGAGCAGTTCTTC.

A few counts support this clonotype. V gene TRBV2 combines with J gene TRBJ1-1, with D perhaps matching TRBD1 (6 bases). The CDR3 spans 11 residues. V was trimmed by 6 bases and J by 10 bases, leaving 12 bases between them. CDR1 and CDR2 from the germline V gene are SNHLY and FYNNEI. The DNA for the CDR3 is TGTGCCAGCAGAGGGGACACTATAGCTTTCTTT. It is translated as CASRGDTIAFF.

This chain links TRBV19 with TRBJ2-7; maybe TRBD1 (6 bases). CDR1 and CDR2 (germline): LNHDA, SQIVND (reference sequence). V was cut by 1 base and J by 2 bases, with 12 bases left in between. The CDR3 runs 15 residues. The CDR3 DNA sequence: TGTGCCAGTAGTATAGTCGGAGCAGGGGCCTACGAGCAGTACTTC. Amino acids: CASSIVGAGAYEQYF.

The sample holds a few counts of this clonotype. The chain is built from TRBV20-1 and TRBJ2-1; the D call may be TRBD1 or TRBD2 (5 bases each). V lost 5 bases to trimming and J lost 13 bases, with 24 bases between them. Per the germline V gene, CDR1 is DFQATT and CDR2 is SNEGSKA (reference sequence). This CDR3 contains 14 residues. CDR3 region: CSALTGAPKLQQFF. CDR3 DNA sequence: TGCAGTGCTCTCACCGGGGCGCCGAAACTCCAACAGTTCTTC.